This entry lists 27 T cell receptor beta chains sequenced from one sample in a study of CD8+ T cells in alopecia areata. Treatment described: oral pan-JAK inhibitor, 5-10 mg twice daily. cDNA serving as the sequencing template came from extracted, reverse transcribed RNA. Profiling relied on immunoSEQ multiplex PCR, and the TCRdb table lists in-frame clones only, not all of them. In the table there are over 150,000 clones, 53% of which are singletons. The sequencing used CD8+ T cells sorted from blood, collected at week 24, from a patient treated with tofacitinib. These receptors all stem from a human donor with alopecia areata.

The table lists this clone with a few counts. The chain employs TRBV4-3 and TRBJ2-4; D may match TRBD1 or TRBD2 (5 bases each). The length of the CDR3 is 16 residues. Germline loops: CDR1 LGHNA, CDR2 YSLEER. Trimming stripped 0 bases from V and 8 bases from J, with 17 bases between. The CDR3 spells CASSQDGDGGVYIQYF. The CDR3, as DNA: TGCGCCAGCAGCCAAGACGGCGATGGGGGTGTTTACATTCAGTACTTC.

The chain recombines TRBV30 with TRBJ2-7; tentatively, D is TRBD2 (5 bases). This CDR3 has 12 amino acids. CDR1 GTSNPN and CDR2 SVGIG come from the germline V gene (reference sequence). The V gene lost 4 bases and the J gene lost 5 bases, with 12 bases spanning the gap. The CDR3 spells CAWNPLGDEQYF. In DNA form, the CDR3 reads TGTGCCTGGAACCCACTCGGGGACGAGCAGTACTTC.

This CDR3 reads CSVEDQSARGGTDTQYF. The CDR3 region has the DNA TGCAGCGTTGAAGATCAAAGTGCCAGGGGCGGAACAGATACGCAGTATTTT. The chain combines TRBV29-1 with TRBJ2-3; tentatively, D is TRBD1 (6 bases). CDR3 length: 17 residues. Looked up from germline, CDR1 is SQVTM and CDR2 is ANQGSEA. Between the trimmed V and J ends, which lost 0 bases and 3 bases, there was a span of 19 bases.

The chain links TRBV4-3 to TRBJ1-4; D call uncertain. This CDR3 has 13 amino acids. V was clipped by 1 base and J by 5 bases, with 5 bases between them. Germline V CDR1 and CDR2: LGHNA, YSLEER. The CDR3 bases are TGCGCCAGCAGCCAAGGAGGAAATGAAAAACTGTTTTTT. Amino acid sequence: CASSQGGNEKLFF.

This clone has more than one count but fewer than ten. V and J are TRBV4-1 and TRBJ1-2; D unclear. V lost 1 base and J 4 bases, leaving 10 bases between the germline ends. Germline CDR1 MGHRA, CDR2 YSYEKL. This CDR3 has 14 residues. The CDR3 region is CASSQGLGFYGYTF. CDR3 coding DNA: TGCGCCAGCAGCCAAGGATTGGGATTCTATGGCTACACCTTC.

This clone turned up a few times. At the DNA level, this CDR3 is encoded by other sequences in the same sample as well. V is TRBV29-1 and J is TRBJ2-7; 9 bases line up with TRBD1. Germline V lookup: CDR1 SQVTM, CDR2 ANQGSEA. The CDR3 has 15 amino acids. Unmatched junction bases numbered 15, after V lost 6 bases and J lost 6 bases. CDR3 region: CSVEKGETGGGEQYF. For the CDR3, the DNA is TGCAGCGTCGAAAAGGGGGAGACAGGGGGTGGCGAGCAGTACTTC.

DNA of the CDR3: TGTGCCAGCGGGGACATACCGACAATTGATGAGCAGTTCTTC. Amino acids: CASGDIPTIDEQFF. The J gene is TRBJ2-1, the V gene TRBV6-6, with D perhaps matching TRBD1 (6 bases). The CDR3 is 14 amino acids. Trimming left V 8 bases short and J 8 bases short, with 19 bases between. Germline V gene lookup returns CDR1 MNHNY and CDR2 SVGAGI (reference sequence).

The chain combines TRBV2 with TRBJ2-6; 11 bases match TRBD1. The ends lost 7 bases at V and 0 bases at J; junction bases unmatched: 8. In germline, CDR1 is SNHLY, CDR2 FYNNEI. This CDR3 is built from 18 residues. CDR3 residues: CASIRWDRGASGANVLTF. CDR3 sequence (DNA): TGTGCCAGCATAAGGTGGGACAGGGGGGCCTCTGGGGCCAACGTCCTGACTTTC.

On this clone: Other DNA sequences in the same sample also yield this CDR3. V gene TRBV4-3 combines with J gene TRBJ2-5; D is possibly TRBD1 (6 bases). The CDR3 is made up of 13 amino acids. CDR1 is LGHNA and CDR2 is YSLEER in the germline V gene. The V gene lost 0 bases and the J gene lost 4 bases, with 6 bases spanning the gap. Here the CDR3 reads CASSQDRGETQYF. The CDR3 region has the DNA TGCGCCAGCAGCCAAGACAGGGGAGAGACCCAGTACTTC.

This clone was observed a few times. This chain connects TRBV6-6 to TRBJ1-2, with D hard to call. The CDR3 spans 11 residues. Germline V lookup: CDR1 MNHNY, CDR2 SVGAGI (reference sequence). V was shortened by 10 bases and J by 7 bases, with 13 bases between the two germline ends. The CDR3 DNA reads as TGTGCCATTTTCCAAGTATCTGGCTACACCTTC. Its translation: CAIFQVSGYTF.

The chain joins TRBV4-3 to TRBJ2-3, with TRBD1 as a possible D gene (6 bases). Trimming took 0 bases from V and 2 from J, leaving 24 bases between them. Germline assignment: CDR1 LGHNA and CDR2 YSLEER. The CDR3 runs to 20 residues. The DNA of the CDR3 is TGCGCCAGCAGCCAAGATAGTCGAAGGGACATATTTACCCCCACAGATACGCAGTATTTT. This encodes CASSQDSRRDIFTPTDTQYF.

The gene calls are TRBV27 and TRBJ2-2; D uncertain. The CDR3 is 15 amino acids. Germline V gives CDR1 MNHEY, CDR2 SMNVEV (reference sequence). V lost 5 bases, J lost 5 bases, and 15 bases lay in between. This chain's CDR3 is CASSPTQAPTGELFF. CDR3 sequence (DNA): TGTGCCAGCAGTCCTACCCAGGCCCCTACCGGGGAGCTGTTTTTT.

Only one count was recorded for this clone. This chain connects TRBV5-6 to TRBJ1-5, with a tentative D call TRBD1 (6 bases). CDR3 size: 15 residues. V was clipped by 2 bases and J by 2 bases, with 11 bases between them. Germline-derived CDR1 and CDR2 are SGHDT and YYEEEE. Written as DNA, the CDR3 is TGTGCCAGCAGCTTACAGGGAAGGGGCAATCAGCCCCAGCATTTT. Its translation is CASSLQGRGNQPQHF.

The chain carries TRBV27 and TRBJ2-1; D remains unclear. Germline V gene lookup returns CDR1 MNHEY and CDR2 SMNVEV (reference sequence). V was shortened by 3 bases and J by 8 bases, with 11 bases between the two germline ends. This CDR3 contains 13 residues. The CDR3 region has the DNA TGTGCCAGCAGTTTTTCGTCGTGGGATGAGCAGTTCTTC. It encodes CASSFSSWDEQFF.

This sequence joins TRBV29-1 and TRBJ2-7; 8 bases map to TRBD1. Unmatched junction bases numbered 8, after V lost 3 bases and J lost 4 bases. The CDR3 loop spans 14 amino acids. CDR1 and CDR2 from the germline V gene are SQVTM and ANQGSEA. CDR3 in DNA: TGCAGCGTTGATGCCGGGACAGGAGATTACGAGCAGTACTTC. Residues: CSVDAGTGDYEQYF.

This clone appeared a few times. The chain joins TRBV29-1 to TRBJ2-7; D is possibly TRBD1 or TRBD2 (5 bases each). Germline CDR1 reads SQVTM; CDR2 reads ANQGSEA. The CDR3 length is 13 residues. Trimming cost V 1 base and J 2 bases, with 9 bases left between them. The chain's CDR3 is CSVEGDGTYEQYF. As DNA, the CDR3 is TGCAGCGTTGAAGGGGACGGGACCTACGAGCAGTACTTC.

The V call is TRBV29-1, the J call TRBJ2-1, with 7 bases identical to TRBD2. This CDR3 contains 16 residues. With 4 bases clipped from V and 2 bases from J, the junction kept 11 bases outside the gene matches. CDR1 and CDR2 (germline): SQVTM, ANQGSEA. CDR3 amino acids: CSVVRNVAGPYNEQFF. The CDR3 DNA sequence: TGCAGCGTTGTCCGGAACGTAGCGGGCCCCTACAATGAGCAGTTCTTC.

The chain employs TRBV7-3 and TRBJ2-1; D perhaps matches TRBD2 (5 bases). Germline V gene lookup returns CDR1 SGHTA and CDR2 FQGTGA. The CDR3 length is 13 residues. V lost 5 bases and J 7 bases, leaving 12 bases between the germline ends. CDR3 sequence (DNA): TGTGCCAGCAGCCCCGGCTCGGGGAATGAGCAGTTCTTC. Its protein is CASSPGSGNEQFF.

The V and J genes are TRBV2 and TRBJ1-1; no definite D call. Trimming stripped 2 bases from V and 3 bases from J, with 10 bases between. Germline CDR1 reads SNHLY; CDR2 reads FYNNEI. This CDR3 spans 14 amino acids. The CDR3 nucleotides are TGTGCCAGCAGTGAAAGTGGTTCGTACACTGAAGCTTTCTTT. Translation: CASSESGSYTEAFF.

V is TRBV27 and J is TRBJ2-7, with TRBD2 matching 8 bases. V shed 7 bases, J shed 6 bases, and the junction held 8 bases outside the gene matches. Germline CDR1 is MNHEY and CDR2 is SMNVEV (reference sequence). This CDR3 contains 13 residues. The CDR3 coding sequence is TGTGCCAGCACCCCAAACGGGGGGGGCGAGCAGTACTTC. This encodes CASTPNGGGEQYF.

Of note for this clone: A single base separates this from a much larger clone, so it may be a read error. This sample also contains other DNA sequences that code for the same CDR3. The chain couples TRBV7-8 to TRBJ1-1; D remains ambiguous. Deletions cut 3 bases from V and 2 bases from J, with 7 bases between. CDR1 SGHVS and CDR2 FQNEAQ come from the germline V gene. There are 13 residues in the CDR3. Here the CDR3 DNA reads TGTGCCAGCAGCTTGGACCTAAACACTGAAGCTTTCTTT. It yields the protein CASSLDLNTEAFF.

This clone has just one count. The chain carries TRBV2 and TRBJ2-4; 7 nucleotides align to TRBD2. CDR1 and CDR2 (germline): SNHLY, FYNNEI. The CDR3 runs 15 residues. V lost 6 bases, J lost 2 bases, and 7 bases stayed unmatched. The CDR3, as DNA: TGTGCCAGCAGAGCCCCGGGGGGAACCAAAAACATTCAGTACTTC. Protein sequence: CASRAPGGTKNIQYF.

The rearrangement links TRBV29-1 to TRBJ2-7, with D perhaps matching TRBD1 or TRBD2 (6 bases each). The V and J ends lost 4 bases and 3 bases respectively, with 13 bases between them. The CDR3 spans 13 residues. CDR1 is SQVTM and CDR2 is ANQGSEA in the germline V gene. CDR3 amino acids: CSVVTGDNYEQYF. CDR3 DNA: TGCAGCGTTGTTACGGGGGACAACTACGAGCAGTACTTC.

The gene calls are TRBV12-5 and TRBJ2-1; TRBD1 aligns across 7 bases. CDR1 and CDR2 from the germline V gene are LGHNT and FRNRAP. Trimming cost V 6 bases and J 10 bases; bases outside gene matches: 6. The CDR3 consists of 12 residues. Written as DNA, the CDR3 is TGTGCTAGTGGAAAGGGGGCCGACGAGCAGTTCTTC. As protein: CASGKGADEQFF. The variable domain in full, completed from reference TRBV12-5 and TRBJ2-1, reads DARVTQTPRHKVTEMGQEVTMRCQPILGHNTVFWYRQTMMQGLELLAYFRNRAPLDDSGMPKDRFSAEMPDATLATLKIQPSEPRDSAVYFCASGKGADEQFFGPGTRLTVL.

This clone was detected only a few times. The chain joins TRBV6-5 to TRBJ2-1; D gene uncertain. Germline V gives CDR1 MNHEY, CDR2 SVGAGI. V was cut by 2 bases and J by 6 bases, with 8 bases left in between. The CDR3 runs to 13 residues. This CDR3 reads CASSYGNPNEQFF. CDR3 coding DNA: TGTGCCAGCAGTTACGGGAACCCCAATGAGCAGTTCTTC.

This chain uses TRBV19 with TRBJ1-5; 7 bases are shared with TRBD1. This CDR3 region has 13 residues. V trimming: 7 bases; J trimming: 4 bases; junction bases outside the gene matches: 4. Germline CDR1 and CDR2: LNHDA and SQIVND (reference sequence). The CDR3 spells CASKTGINQPQHF. DNA for the CDR3: TGTGCCAGTAAGACAGGGATAAATCAGCCCCAGCATTTT.

The V and J genes are TRBV10-2 and TRBJ2-2; weak D call: TRBD2 (6 bases). The germline V gene has CDR1 WSHSY and CDR2 SAAADI. The CDR3 contains 13 residues. Trimming removed 7 bases at V and 1 base at J, with 7 bases between. CDR3 protein: CASNGGNTGELFF. The CDR3 nucleotides are TGCGCCAGCAACGGGGGGAACACCGGGGAGCTGTTTTTT.